This is a list of T cell receptor beta chains from one sample in a study of early T cells in non-severe SARS-CoV-2 infection. One entry per CDR3 protein, called by TCRdb with MiXCR from the 5' RACE reads. The profile shows under 70,000 distinct CDR3 sequences, around 13% of them singletons. Sequencing input: whole blood. The source of these receptors is an adult who was a healthcare worker with PCR-confirmed SARS-CoV-2 infection or an uninfected control (not recorded which). Both conserved end residues are part of each CDR3. D genes are given only for firm matches. The listing skips clone size in some rows; elsewhere it reads once, few, many or a size class.

D | size | J | V | CDR3 | DNA
NA | NA | TRBJ2-3 | TRBV9 | CASSVTEDTQYF | TGTGCCAGCAGCGTGACCGAAGATACGCAGTATTTT
NA | NA | TRBJ2-7 | TRBV15 | CATSRGFAAARDYEQYF | TGTGCCACCAGCAGAGGATTTGCAGCGGCCCGTGATTACGAGCAGTACTTC
TRBD2 | many | TRBJ2-2 | TRBV6-4 | CASRGLAGDSGELFF | TGTGCCAGCAGGGGACTAGCGGGAGACTCCGGGGAGCTGTTTTTT
TRBD2 | few | TRBJ2-2 | TRBV20-1 | CSAGTSGGTGELFF | TGCAGTGCGGGGACTAGCGGGGGGACCGGGGAGCTGTTTTTT
TRBD2 | NA | TRBJ2-3 | TRBV28 | CASSSLAGLTDTQYF | TGTGCCAGCAGTTCACTAGCGGGACTCACAGATACGCAGTATTTT
NA | many | TRBJ1-3 | TRBV15 | CATSREVLSGNTIYF | TGTGCCACCAGCAGAGAAGTTCTCTCTGGAAACACCATATATTTT
NA | NA | TRBJ1-5 | TRBV6-5 | CASSYRGDNQPQHF | TGTGCCAGCAGTTACCGGGGGGACAATCAGCCCCAGCATTTT
NA | many | TRBJ2-1 | TRBV20-1 | CSARDGTLVSNEQFF | TGCAGTGCTAGAGATGGGACCCTAGTTAGCAATGAGCAGTTCTTC
NA | NA | TRBJ2-7 | TRBV28 | CAITDRYYEQYF | TGTGCCATTACGGACAGATACTACGAGCAGTACTTC
NA | many | TRBJ1-1 | TRBV11-2 | CASSLEAKGSEAFF | TGTGCCAGCAGCTTAGAAGCGAAAGGCTCTGAAGCTTTCTTT
NA | few | TRBJ2-3 | TRBV7-2 | CASSLGATTFTDTQYF | TGTGCCAGCAGCTTAGGGGCGACCACGTTCACAGATACGCAGTATTTT
TRBD2 | NA | TRBJ2-3 | TRBV6-1 | CASSENWAGDTDTQYF | TGTGCCAGCAGTGAAAACTGGGCGGGGGACACAGATACGCAGTATTTT
TRBD1 | few | TRBJ1-4 | TRBV4-2 | CASSQETGGEKLFF | TGTGCCAGCAGCCAAGAAACAGGGGGCGAAAAACTGTTTTTT
TRBD1 | NA | TRBJ1-6 | TRBV3-1 | CASSRGQGARYNSPLHF | TGTGCCAGCAGCCGGGGACAGGGGGCTCGATATAATTCACCCCTCCACTTT
NA | many | TRBJ1-4 | TRBV19 | CASSISGRRGGDEKLFF | TGTGCCAGTAGTATTTCGGGGCGCCGTGGCGGGGATGAAAAACTGTTTTTT
TRBD1 | NA | TRBJ2-3 | TRBV29-1 | CSVERTGLEDTQYF | TGCAGCGTAGAACGGACAGGGTTGGAAGATACGCAGTATTTT
TRBD2 | few | TRBJ2-3 | TRBV30 | CAWSPTGSGGYTDTQYF | TGTGCCTGGAGTCCGACCGGCAGCGGGGGCTACACAGATACGCAGTATTTT
TRBD1 | NA | TRBJ1-1 | TRBV6-1 | CASSETGGDAEAFF | TGTGCCAGCAGTGAAACAGGGGGCGACGCTGAAGCTTTCTTT
NA | few | TRBJ1-6 | TRBV20-1 | CSAPQTNRNSPLHF | TGCAGTGCTCCTCAGACAAACCGAAATTCACCCCTCCACTTT
NA | NA | TRBJ1-2 | TRBV6-2/TRBV6-3 | CASRKTGTNYGYTF | TGTGCCAGCAGAAAGACGGGGACTAACTATGGCTACACCTTC
TRBD2 | NA | TRBJ2-1 | TRBV2 | CASNFGLAGAYSYNEQFF | TGTGCCAGCAATTTCGGACTAGCGGGAGCCTACTCCTACAATGAGCAGTTCTTC
NA | NA | TRBJ1-4 | TRBV7-2 | CASSPDRGKLFF | TGTGCCAGCAGCCCGGACAGAGGAAAACTGTTTTTT
NA | few | TRBJ2-5 | TRBV29-1 | CSVENSRQETQYF | TGCAGCGTTGAGAACAGTCGGCAAGAGACCCAGTACTTC
NA | many | TRBJ1-1 | TRBV12-5 | CASGLPPTEAFF | TGTGCTAGTGGACTACCACCTACTGAAGCTTTCTTT
TRBD2 | NA | TRBJ2-1 | TRBV10-3 | CAISEGSGRFDEQFF | TGTGCCATCAGTGAAGGTAGCGGGAGATTCGATGAGCAGTTCTTC
NA | many | TRBJ2-4 | TRBV7-8 | CASSSRGENIQYF | TGTGCCAGCAGCTCCAGGGGGGAAAACATTCAGTACTTC
NA | NA | TRBJ1-1 | TRBV30 | CAWRRTENTEAFF | TGTGCCTGGAGGCGGACGGAGAACACTGAAGCTTTCTTT
NA | many | TRBJ2-5 | TRBV29-1 | CSVEVQQETQYF | TGCAGCGTTGAGGTCCAACAAGAGACCCAGTACTTC
NA | few | TRBJ2-7 | TRBV29-1 | CSVRGREIHEQYF | TGCAGCGTCCGAGGTCGGGAAATACACGAGCAGTACTTC
NA | few | TRBJ1-5 | TRBV6-2/TRBV6-3 | CASTKRGLGNQPQHF | TGTGCCAGCACTAAGAGGGGTTTGGGCAATCAGCCCCAGCATTTT
NA | many | TRBJ2-1 | TRBV18 | CASSLSMENEQFF | TGTGCCAGCTCACTTTCCATGGAAAATGAGCAGTTCTTC
NA | few | TRBJ2-3 | TRBV9 | CASSAAVLTDTQYF | TGTGCCAGCAGCGCAGCAGTCCTCACAGATACGCAGTATTTT
NA | few | TRBJ2-7 | TRBV7-2 | CASSSRAPSYEQYF | TGTGCCAGCAGCTCCCGTGCCCCCTCCTACGAGCAGTACTTC
NA | many | TRBJ1-2 | TRBV3-1 | CASSQTGYGYTF | TGTGCCAGCAGCCAAACAGGCTATGGCTACACCTTC
NA | few | TRBJ2-7 | TRBV20-1 | CSARDLRGADYEQYF | TGCAGTGCTAGAGATCTCAGGGGGGCGGACTACGAGCAGTACTTC
TRBD2 | NA | TRBJ2-3 | TRBV10-3 | CAISVAAGGREDTQYF | TGTGCCATCAGTGTAGCGGCGGGGGGGCGTGAAGATACGCAGTATTTT
NA | few | TRBJ2-4 | TRBV4-1 | CASSQVSRDIQYF | TGCGCCAGCAGCCAAGTCTCCCGGGATATTCAGTACTTC